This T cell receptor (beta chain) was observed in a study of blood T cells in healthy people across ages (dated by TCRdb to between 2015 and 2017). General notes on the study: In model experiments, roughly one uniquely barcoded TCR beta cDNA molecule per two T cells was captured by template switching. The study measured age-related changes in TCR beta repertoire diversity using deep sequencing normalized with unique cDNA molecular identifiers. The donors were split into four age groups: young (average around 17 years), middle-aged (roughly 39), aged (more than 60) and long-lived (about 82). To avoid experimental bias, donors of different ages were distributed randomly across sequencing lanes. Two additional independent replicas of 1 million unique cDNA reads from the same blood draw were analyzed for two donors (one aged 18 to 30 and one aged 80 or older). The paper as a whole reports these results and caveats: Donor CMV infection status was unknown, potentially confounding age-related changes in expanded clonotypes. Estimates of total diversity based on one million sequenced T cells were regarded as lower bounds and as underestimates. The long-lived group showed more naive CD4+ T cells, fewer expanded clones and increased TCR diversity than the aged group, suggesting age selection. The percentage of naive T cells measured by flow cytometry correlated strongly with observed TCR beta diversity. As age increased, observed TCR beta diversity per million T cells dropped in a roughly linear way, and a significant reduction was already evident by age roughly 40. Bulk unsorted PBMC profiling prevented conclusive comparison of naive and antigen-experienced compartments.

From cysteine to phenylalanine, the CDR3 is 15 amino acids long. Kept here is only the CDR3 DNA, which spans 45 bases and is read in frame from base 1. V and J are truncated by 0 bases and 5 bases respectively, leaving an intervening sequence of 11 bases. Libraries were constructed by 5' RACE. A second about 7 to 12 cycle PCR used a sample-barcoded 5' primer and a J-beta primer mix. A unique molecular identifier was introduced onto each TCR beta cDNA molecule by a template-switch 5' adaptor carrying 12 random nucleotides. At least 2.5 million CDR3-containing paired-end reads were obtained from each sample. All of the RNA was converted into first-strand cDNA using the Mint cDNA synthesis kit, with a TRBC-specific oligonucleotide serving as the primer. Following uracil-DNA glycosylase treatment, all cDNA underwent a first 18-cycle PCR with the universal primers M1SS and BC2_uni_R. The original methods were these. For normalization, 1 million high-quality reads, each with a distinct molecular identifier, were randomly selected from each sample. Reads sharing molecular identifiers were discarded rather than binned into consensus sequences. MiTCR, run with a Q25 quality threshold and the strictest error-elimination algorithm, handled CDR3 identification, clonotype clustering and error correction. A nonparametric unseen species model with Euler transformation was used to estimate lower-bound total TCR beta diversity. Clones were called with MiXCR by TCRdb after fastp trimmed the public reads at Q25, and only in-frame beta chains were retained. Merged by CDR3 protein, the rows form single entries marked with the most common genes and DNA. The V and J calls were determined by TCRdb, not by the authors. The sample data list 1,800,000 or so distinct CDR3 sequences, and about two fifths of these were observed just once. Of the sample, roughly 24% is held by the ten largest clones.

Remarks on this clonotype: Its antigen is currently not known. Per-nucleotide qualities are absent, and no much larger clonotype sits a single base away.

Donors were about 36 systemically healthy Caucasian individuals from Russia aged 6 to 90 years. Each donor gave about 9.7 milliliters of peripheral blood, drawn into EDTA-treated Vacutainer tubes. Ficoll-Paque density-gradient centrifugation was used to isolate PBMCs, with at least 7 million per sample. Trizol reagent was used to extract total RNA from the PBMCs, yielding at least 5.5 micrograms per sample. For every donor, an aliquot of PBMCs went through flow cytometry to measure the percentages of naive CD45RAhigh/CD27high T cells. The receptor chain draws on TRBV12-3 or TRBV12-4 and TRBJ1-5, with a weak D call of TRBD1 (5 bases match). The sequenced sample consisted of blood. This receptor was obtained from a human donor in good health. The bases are TGTGCCAGCAGTTTAGCTCTGGGGGGGGATCAGCCCCAGCATTTT. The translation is CASSLALGGDQPQHF.